What follows describes a single T cell receptor beta chain. Between the trimmed V and J ends, which lost 5 bases and 12 bases, there was a span of 17 bases. CDR1 is MGHRA, CDR2 YSYEKL, per germline. This CDR3 spans 13 amino acids. The sample belongs to a study of blood T cell repertoires in COVID-19. Profiled with immunoSEQ multiplex PCR; TCRdb holds only in-frame clones, not every one. The repertoire has over 40,000 clones, roughly 87% of them found once; the top ten carry 7% to 8.5%. The origin of this receptor is a man between 60 and 75 years old with active COVID-19. The gene calls are TRBV4-1 and TRBJ2-1; the D gene is possibly TRBD2 (6 bases). Input material: peripheral blood. The CDR3 reads CASSSLGSERQFF. The CDR3 DNA sequence: TGCGCCAGCAGCTCCCTCGGGAGCGAAAGGCAGTTCTTC.